The T cell receptor beta chain under discussion was sequenced for a study of CXCR3-negative and CXCR3-positive naive CD8 T cells. CD45RO-CCR7+CD27+CD95- expression identified naive CD8+ T cells. Via 5' RACE with UMI labels, TRB cDNA libraries were prepared. TCRdb re-called the 5' RACE reads; one entry per CDR3 protein, DNA not given. There are 75,000 to 100,000 distinct CDR3 sequences in the sample, with 0.85% to 1.4% held by the top ten. Germline V gene sequence: CDR1 MNHNY, CDR2 SVGAGI (reference sequence). CDR3 length: 17 amino acids. A note on this clonotype: Its antigen is as yet unknown.

Study-level findings and limits: CXCR3-expressing naive cells carried TRB CDR3s more hydrophobic than those of CXCR3-negative naive cells.

The material sequenced was naive CXCR3+ CD8+ T cells from blood. The subset: CD45RO-CCR7+CD27+CD95- naive CD8+ T cells expressing CXCR3 (TNR3+). This TCR came from a human donor in good health. Some clones in this sample may be carry-over from other donors' samples. This chain links TRBV6-6 with TRBJ2-5; the D call of TRBD1 rests on TCRdb alone, since no DNA is present to check it. This chain's CDR3 is CASSFNRPDRIEETQYF.